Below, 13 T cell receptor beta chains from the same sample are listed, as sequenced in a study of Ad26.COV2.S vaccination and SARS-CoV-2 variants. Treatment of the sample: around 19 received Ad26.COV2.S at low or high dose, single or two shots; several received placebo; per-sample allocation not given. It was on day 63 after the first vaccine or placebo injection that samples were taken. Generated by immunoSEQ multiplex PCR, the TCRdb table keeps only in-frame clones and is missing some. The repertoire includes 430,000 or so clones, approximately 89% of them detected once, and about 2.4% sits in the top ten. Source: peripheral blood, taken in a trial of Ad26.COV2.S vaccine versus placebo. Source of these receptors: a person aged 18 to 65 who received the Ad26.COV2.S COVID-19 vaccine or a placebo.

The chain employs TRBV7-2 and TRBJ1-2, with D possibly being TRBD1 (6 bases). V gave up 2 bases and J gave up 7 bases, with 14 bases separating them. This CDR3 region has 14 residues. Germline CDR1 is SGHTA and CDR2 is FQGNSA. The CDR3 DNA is TGTGCCAGCAGCTTACTTCCAGGGGCATCTGGCTACACCTTC. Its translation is CASSLLPGASGYTF.

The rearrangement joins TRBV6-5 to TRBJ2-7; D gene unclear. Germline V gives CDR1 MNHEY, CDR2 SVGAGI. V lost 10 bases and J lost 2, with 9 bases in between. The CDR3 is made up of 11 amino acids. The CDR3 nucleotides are TGTGCCACAGTCCGGGCCTACGAGCAGTACTTC. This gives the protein CATVRAYEQYF.

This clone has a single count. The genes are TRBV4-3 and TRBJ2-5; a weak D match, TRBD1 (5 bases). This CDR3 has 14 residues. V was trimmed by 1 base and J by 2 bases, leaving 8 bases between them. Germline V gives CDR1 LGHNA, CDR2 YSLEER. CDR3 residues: CASSQGGSQETQYF. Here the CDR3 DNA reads TGCGCCAGCAGCCAAGGGGGCTCTCAAGAGACCCAGTACTTC.

The CDR3 DNA is TGTGCCAGCAGTTTATCCGACGGGAGGTACAATGAGCAGTTCTTC. Translated: CASSLSDGRYNEQFF. The chain combines TRBV27 with TRBJ2-1; TRBD2 matches at 7 bases. CDR1 is MNHEY and CDR2 is SMNVEV in the germline V gene (reference sequence). This CDR3 contains 15 residues. V shed 0 bases and J 4 bases; nucleotides not matched to a gene: 3.

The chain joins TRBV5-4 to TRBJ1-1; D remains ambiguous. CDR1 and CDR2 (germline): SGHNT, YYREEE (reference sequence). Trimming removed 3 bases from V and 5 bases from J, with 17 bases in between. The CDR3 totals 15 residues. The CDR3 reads CASSSMTREETEAFF. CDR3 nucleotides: TGTGCCAGCAGCTCCATGACACGAGAGGAGACTGAAGCTTTCTTT.

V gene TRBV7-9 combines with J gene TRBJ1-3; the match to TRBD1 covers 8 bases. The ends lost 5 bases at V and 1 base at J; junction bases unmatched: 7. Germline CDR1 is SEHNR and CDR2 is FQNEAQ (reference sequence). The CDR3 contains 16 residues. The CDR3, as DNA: TGTGCCAGCAGCACCCGGGACAGGCTTTCTGGAAACACCATATATTTT. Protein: CASSTRDRLSGNTIYF.

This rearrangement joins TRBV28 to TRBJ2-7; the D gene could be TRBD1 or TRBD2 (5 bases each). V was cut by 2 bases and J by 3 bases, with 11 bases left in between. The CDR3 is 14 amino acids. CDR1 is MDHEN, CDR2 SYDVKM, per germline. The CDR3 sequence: CASSLDGANYEQYV. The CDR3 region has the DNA TGTGCCAGCAGTTTAGACGGGGCCAACTACGAGCAGTACGTC.

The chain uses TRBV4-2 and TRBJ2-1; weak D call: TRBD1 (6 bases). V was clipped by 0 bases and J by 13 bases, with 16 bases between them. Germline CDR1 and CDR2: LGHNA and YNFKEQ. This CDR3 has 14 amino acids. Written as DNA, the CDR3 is TGTGCCAGCAGCCAAGATTCTTCAGGGGACCTCCAGTTCTTC. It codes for CASSQDSSGDLQFF.

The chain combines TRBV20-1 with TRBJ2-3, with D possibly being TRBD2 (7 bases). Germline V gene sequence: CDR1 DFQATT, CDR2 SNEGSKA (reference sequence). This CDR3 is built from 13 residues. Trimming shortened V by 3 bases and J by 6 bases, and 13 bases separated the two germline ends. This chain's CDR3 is CSASPEGGDTQYF. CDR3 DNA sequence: TGCAGTGCTAGTCCGGAGGGGGGGGATACGCAGTATTTT.

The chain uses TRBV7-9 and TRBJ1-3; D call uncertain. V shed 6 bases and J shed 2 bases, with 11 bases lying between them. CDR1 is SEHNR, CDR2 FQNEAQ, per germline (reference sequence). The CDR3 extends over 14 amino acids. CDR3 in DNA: TGTGCCAGCAGGGAGGACGTCGCTGGAAACACCATATATTTT. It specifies CASREDVAGNTIYF.

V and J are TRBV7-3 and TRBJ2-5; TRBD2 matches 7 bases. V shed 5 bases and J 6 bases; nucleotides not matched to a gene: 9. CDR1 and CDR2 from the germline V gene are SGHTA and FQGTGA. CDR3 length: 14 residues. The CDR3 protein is CASSPPGLQQTQYF. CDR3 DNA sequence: TGTGCCAGCAGCCCACCGGGACTACAGCAGACCCAGTACTTC.

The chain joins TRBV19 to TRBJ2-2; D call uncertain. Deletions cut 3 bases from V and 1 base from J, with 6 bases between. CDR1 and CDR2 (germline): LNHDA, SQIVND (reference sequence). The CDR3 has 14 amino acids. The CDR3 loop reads CASSMVQNTGELFF. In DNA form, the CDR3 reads TGTGCCAGTAGTATGGTGCAGAACACCGGGGAGCTGTTTTTT.

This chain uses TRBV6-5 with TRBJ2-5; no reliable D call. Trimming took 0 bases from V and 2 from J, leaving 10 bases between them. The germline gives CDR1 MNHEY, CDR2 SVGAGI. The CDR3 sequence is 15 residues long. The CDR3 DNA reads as TGTGCCAGCAGTTACTCTCCGGTCAATCAAGAGACCCAGTACTTC. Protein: CASSYSPVNQETQYF.